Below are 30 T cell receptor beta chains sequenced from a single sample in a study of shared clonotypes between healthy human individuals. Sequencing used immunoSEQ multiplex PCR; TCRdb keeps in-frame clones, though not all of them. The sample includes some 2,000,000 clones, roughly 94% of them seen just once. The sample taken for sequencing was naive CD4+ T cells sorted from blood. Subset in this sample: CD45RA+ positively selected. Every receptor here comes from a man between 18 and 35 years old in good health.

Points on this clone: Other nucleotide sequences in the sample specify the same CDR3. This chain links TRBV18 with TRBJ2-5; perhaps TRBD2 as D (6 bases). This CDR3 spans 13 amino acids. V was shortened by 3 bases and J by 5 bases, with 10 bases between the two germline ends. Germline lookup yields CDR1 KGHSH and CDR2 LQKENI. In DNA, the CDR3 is TGTGCCAGCTCACCCCGCGGGGAGGAGACCCAGTACTTC. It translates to CASSPRGEETQYF. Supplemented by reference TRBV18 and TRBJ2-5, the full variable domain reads NAGVMQNPRHLVRRRGQEARLRCSPMKGHSHVYWYRQLPEEGLKFMVYLQKENIIDESGMPKERFSAEFPKEGPSILRIQQVVRGDSAAYFCASSPRGEETQYFGPGTRLLVL.

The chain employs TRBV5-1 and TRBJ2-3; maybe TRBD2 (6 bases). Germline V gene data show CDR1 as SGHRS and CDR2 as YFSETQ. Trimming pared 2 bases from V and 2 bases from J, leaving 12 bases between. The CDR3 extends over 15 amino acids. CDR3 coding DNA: TGCGCCAGCAGCTTAGGGGCGGGGAACACAGATACGCAGTATTTT. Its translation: CASSLGAGNTDTQYF.

CDR3 amino acids: CASSLNRNTEAFF. DNA for the CDR3: TGTGCCAGCAGCTTGAACAGGAACACTGAAGCTTTCTTT. The chain has TRBV5-8 and TRBJ1-1; D not resolved. The CDR3 contains 13 residues. Trimming left V 1 base short and J 1 base short, with 5 bases between. Per germline, CDR1 SGHTS and CDR2 YDEGEE.

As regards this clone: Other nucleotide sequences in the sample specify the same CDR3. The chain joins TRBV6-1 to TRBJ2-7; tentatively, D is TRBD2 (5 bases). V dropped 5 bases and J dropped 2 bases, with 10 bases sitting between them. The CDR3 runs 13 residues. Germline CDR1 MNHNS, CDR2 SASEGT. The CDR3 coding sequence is TGTGCCAGCAGTCGGACGGGAACCTACGAGCAGTACTTC. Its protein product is CASSRTGTYEQYF.

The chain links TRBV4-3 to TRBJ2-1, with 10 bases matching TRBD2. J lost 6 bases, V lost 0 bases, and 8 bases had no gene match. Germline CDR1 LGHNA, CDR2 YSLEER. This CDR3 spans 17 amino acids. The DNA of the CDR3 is TGCGCCAGCAGCCAAGATGTACGGACTAGCGGCCTCAATGAGCAGTTCTTC. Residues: CASSQDVRTSGLNEQFF.

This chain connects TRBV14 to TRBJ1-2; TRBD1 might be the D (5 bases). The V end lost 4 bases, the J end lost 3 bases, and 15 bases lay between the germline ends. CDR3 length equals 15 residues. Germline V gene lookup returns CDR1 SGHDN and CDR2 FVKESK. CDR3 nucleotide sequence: TGTGCCAGCAGCCCCCAAGCCGGGGCCCACTATGGCTACACCTTC. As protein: CASSPQAGAHYGYTF.

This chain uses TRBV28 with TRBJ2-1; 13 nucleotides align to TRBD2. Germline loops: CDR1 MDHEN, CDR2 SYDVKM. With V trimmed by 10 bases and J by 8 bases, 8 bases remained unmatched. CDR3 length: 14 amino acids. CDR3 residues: CAIRTSGSKDEQFF. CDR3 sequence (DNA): TGTGCCATAAGGACTAGCGGGAGTAAAGATGAGCAGTTCTTC.

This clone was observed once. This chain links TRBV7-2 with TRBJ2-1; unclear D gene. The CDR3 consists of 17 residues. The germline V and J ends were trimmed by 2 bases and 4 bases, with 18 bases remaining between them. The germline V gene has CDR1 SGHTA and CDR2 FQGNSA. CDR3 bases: TGTGCCAGCAGCTTAAGCCCATCTGGGGTCTCTTACAATGAGCAGTTCTTC. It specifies CASSLSPSGVSYNEQFF.

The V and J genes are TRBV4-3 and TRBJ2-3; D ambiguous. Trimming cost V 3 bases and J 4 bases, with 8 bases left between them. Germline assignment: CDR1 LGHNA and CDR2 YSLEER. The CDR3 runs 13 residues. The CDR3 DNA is TGCGCCAGCAGCCAGGACCCATCAGATACGCAGTATTTT. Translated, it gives CASSQDPSDTQYF.

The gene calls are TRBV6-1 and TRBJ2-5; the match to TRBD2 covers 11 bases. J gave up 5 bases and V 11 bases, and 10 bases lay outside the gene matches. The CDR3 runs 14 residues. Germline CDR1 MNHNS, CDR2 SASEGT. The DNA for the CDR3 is TGTGCCGGGAGACTAGCGGGGTTGGAGGAGACCCAGTACTTC. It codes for CAGRLAGLEETQYF.

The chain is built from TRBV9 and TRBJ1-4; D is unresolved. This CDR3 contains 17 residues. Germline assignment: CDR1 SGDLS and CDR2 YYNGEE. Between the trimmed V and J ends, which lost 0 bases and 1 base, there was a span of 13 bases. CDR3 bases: TGTGCCAGCAGCGTAGGTATAGGGTTAGGAACTAATGAAAAACTGTTTTTT. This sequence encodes CASSVGIGLGTNEKLFF.

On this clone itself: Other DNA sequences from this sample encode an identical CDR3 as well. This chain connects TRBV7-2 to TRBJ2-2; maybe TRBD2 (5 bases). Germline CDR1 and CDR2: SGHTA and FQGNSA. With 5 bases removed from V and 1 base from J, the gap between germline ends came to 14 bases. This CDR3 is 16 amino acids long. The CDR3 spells CASSLLGGLNTGELFF. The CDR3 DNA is TGTGCCAGCAGCCTTCTGGGCGGGCTGAACACCGGGGAGCTGTTTTTT.

Here the CDR3 reads CASRTGWGAKNIQYF. CDR3 nucleotide sequence: TGTGCCAGCAGGACAGGGTGGGGAGCCAAAAACATTCAGTACTTC. This chain joins TRBV28 and TRBJ2-4, with 7 positions matching TRBD1. Germline V CDR1 and CDR2: MDHEN, SYDVKM. This CDR3 contains 15 residues. J gave up 0 bases and V 6 bases, and 5 bases lay outside the gene matches.

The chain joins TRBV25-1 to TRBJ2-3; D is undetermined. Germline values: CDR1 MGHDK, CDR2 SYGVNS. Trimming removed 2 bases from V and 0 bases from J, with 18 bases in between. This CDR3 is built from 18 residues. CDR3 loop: CASSENSLWSTSTDTQYF. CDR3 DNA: TGTGCCAGCAGTGAAAACAGCTTGTGGAGTACTAGCACAGATACGCAGTATTTT.

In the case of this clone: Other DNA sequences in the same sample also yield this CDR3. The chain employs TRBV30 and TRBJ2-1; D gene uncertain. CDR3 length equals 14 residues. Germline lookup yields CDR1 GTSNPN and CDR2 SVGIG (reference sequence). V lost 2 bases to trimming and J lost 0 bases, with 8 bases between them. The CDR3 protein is CAWSLRSSYNEQFF. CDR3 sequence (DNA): TGTGCCTGGAGTCTCAGGAGCTCCTACAATGAGCAGTTCTTC.

CDR3 DNA sequence: TGTGCCAGCAGTTACTCATCCGGGTTCGATAATTCACCCCTCCACTTT. Its protein product is CASSYSSGFDNSPLHF. The rearrangement joins TRBV6-6 to TRBJ1-6; D is uncertain. Germline V lookup: CDR1 MNHNY, CDR2 SVGAGI (reference sequence). This CDR3 has 16 amino acids. V was clipped by 0 bases and J by 5 bases, with 11 bases between them.

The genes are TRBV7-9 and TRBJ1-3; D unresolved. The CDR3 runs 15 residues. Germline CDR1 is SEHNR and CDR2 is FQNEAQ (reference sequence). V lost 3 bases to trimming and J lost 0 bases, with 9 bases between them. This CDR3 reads CASSFLPSSGNTIYF. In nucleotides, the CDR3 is TGTGCCAGCAGCTTCCTTCCTAGCTCTGGAAACACCATATATTTT.

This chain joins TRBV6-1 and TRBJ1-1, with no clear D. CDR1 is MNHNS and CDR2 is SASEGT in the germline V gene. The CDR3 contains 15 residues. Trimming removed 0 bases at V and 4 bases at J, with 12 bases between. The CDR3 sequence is CASSEAWGLLTEAFF. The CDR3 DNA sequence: TGTGCCAGCAGTGAAGCGTGGGGTTTACTCACTGAAGCTTTCTTT.

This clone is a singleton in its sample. The CDR3 loop is CATSRGTSGGGAKNIQYF. CDR3 in DNA: TGTGCCACCAGCAGAGGGACTAGCGGTGGCGGGGCCAAAAACATTCAGTACTTC. The V gene is TRBV15, the J gene TRBJ2-4, with 10 bases lining up with TRBD2. J was trimmed by 1 base and V by 1 base; bases with no gene match: 7. There are 18 residues in the CDR3. Germline lookup yields CDR1 LNHNV and CDR2 YYDKDF (reference sequence).

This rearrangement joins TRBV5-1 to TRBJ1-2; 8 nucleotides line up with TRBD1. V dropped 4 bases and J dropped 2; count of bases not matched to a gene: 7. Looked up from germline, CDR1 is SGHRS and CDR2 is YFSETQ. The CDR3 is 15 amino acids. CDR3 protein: CASSPKTGVNYGYTF. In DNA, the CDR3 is TGCGCCAGCAGCCCCAAGACAGGGGTAAACTATGGCTACACCTTC.

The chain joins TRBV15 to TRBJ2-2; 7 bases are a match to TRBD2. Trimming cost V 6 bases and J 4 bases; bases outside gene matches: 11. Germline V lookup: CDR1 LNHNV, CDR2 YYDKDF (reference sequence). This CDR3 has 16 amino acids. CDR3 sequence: CATRARASGPTGELFF. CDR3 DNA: TGTGCCACCAGAGCCAGGGCTAGCGGACCCACCGGGGAGCTGTTTTTT. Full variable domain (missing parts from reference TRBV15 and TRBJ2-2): DAMVIQNPRYQVTQFGKPVTLSCSQTLNHNVMYWYQQKSSQAPKLLFHYYDKDFNNEADTPDNFQSRRPNTSFCFLDIRSPGLGDTAMYLCATRARASGPTGELFFGEGSRLTVL.

In DNA, the CDR3 is TGTGCCAGCAGCTACGGACCAGGCACCAGCACAGATACGCAGTATTTT. Protein sequence: CASSYGPGTSTDTQYF. The V gene is TRBV11-2, the J gene TRBJ2-3; D unresolved. In germline, CDR1 is SGHAT, CDR2 FQNNGV. Between the trimmed V and J ends, which lost 4 bases and 0 bases, there was a span of 14 bases. The CDR3 is 16 amino acids.

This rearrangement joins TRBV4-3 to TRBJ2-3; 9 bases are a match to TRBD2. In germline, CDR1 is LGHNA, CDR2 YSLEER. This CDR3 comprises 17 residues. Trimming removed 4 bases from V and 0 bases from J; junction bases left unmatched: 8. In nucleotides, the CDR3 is TGCGCCAGCAGCCTCGCGGGAGGGGACCTTAGCACAGATACGCAGTATTTT. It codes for CASSLAGGDLSTDTQYF.

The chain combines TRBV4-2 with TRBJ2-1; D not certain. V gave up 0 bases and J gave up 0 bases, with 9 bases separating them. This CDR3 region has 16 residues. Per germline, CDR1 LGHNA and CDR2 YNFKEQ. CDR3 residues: CASSQETGSSYNEQFF. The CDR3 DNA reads TGTGCCAGCAGCCAAGAGACGGGTAGCTCCTACAATGAGCAGTTCTTC.

This chain's CDR3 is CASSLGNGETQYF. In nucleotides, the CDR3 is TGTGCCAGCAGCTTGGGAAACGGGGAGACCCAGTACTTC. The chain is built from TRBV5-4 and TRBJ2-5; D not certain. The CDR3 has 13 amino acids. With 0 bases removed from V and 5 bases from J, the gap between germline ends came to 8 bases. Germline loops: CDR1 SGHNT, CDR2 YYREEE (reference sequence).

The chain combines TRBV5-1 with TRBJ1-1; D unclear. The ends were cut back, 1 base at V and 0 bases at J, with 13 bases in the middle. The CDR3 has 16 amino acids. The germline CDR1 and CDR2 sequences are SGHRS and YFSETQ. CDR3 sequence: CASSLTSLRMNTEAFF. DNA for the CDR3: TGCGCCAGCAGCTTGACGAGCCTTCGTATGAACACTGAAGCTTTCTTT.

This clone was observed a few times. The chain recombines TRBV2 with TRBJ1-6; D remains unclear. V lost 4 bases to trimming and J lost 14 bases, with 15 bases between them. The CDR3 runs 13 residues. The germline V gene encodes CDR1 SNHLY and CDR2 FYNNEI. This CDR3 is CASSVGPFGALHF. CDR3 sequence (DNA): TGTGCCAGCAGTGTGGGTCCGTTCGGGGCCCTCCACTTT.

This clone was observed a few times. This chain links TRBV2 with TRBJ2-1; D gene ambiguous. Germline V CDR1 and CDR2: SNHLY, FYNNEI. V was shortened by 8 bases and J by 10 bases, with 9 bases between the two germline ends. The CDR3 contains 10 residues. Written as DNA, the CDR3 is TGTGCCAGCGGGAACAGAGAGCAGTTCTTC. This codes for CASGNREQFF.

For the CDR3, the DNA is TGCGCCAGCAGCTTGCTCGGGACGGAGAATGAAAAACTGTTTTTT. Protein: CASSLLGTENEKLFF. V is TRBV5-1 and J is TRBJ1-4, with D tentatively TRBD1 (5 bases). The CDR3 extends over 15 amino acids. V was clipped by 1 base and J by 5 bases, with 12 bases between them. Germline CDR1 SGHRS, CDR2 YFSETQ.

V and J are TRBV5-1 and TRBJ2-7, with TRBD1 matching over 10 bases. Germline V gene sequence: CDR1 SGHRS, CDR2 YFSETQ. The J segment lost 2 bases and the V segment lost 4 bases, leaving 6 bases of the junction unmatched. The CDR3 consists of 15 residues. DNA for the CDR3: TGCGCCAGCAGCCCCGGGACAGGGGACCCCTACGAGCAGTACTTC. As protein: CASSPGTGDPYEQYF.